This T cell receptor beta chain was sequenced during a study of blood T cells in healthy people across ages. Study observations and caveats: Diversity of TCR beta per million T cells declined in a roughly linear way with age. More naive CD4+ cells and higher diversity marked long-lived donors relative to aged donors.

Researchers collected about 9.1 milliliters of peripheral blood from every single donor. For the second PCR, which ran for roughly 6 to 11 cycles, a sample-barcoded 5' primer and a J-beta primer mix were used. No fewer than 3 million CDR3-containing paired-end reads came from each sample. MiXCR was run by TCRdb on the 5' RACE reads, yielding one entry per CDR3 protein. Found here are 1.5 million to 2 million distinct CDR3 sequences, approximately 30% of them singletons; the top ten hold less than 9.5%. This clonotype was counted many times. Its antigen is not known. This TCR was recovered from a woman between 25 and 40 years old in good health. The sample consisted of blood.

The CDR3 region has the DNA TGCGCCAGCAGCCAAGCATCTGGGGATGGGCCCCAGCATTTT. Translated, it gives CASSQASGDGPQHF. The chain has TRBV4-1 and TRBJ1-5; D gene ambiguous. Germline lookup yields CDR1 MGHRA and CDR2 YSYEKL. There are 14 residues in the CDR3. With 1 base removed from V and 9 bases from J, the gap between germline ends came to 13 bases.